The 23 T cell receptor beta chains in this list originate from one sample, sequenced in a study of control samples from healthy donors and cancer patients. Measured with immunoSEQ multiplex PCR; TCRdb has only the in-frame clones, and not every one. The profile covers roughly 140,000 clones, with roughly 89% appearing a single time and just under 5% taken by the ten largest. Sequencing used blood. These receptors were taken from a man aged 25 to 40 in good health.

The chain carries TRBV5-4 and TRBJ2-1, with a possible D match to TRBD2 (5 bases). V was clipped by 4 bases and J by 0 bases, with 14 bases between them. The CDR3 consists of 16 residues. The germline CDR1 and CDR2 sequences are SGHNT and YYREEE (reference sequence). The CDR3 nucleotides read TGTGCCAGCAGCCTTTTATCCGGGATCTCCTACAATGAGCAGTTCTTC. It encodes CASSLLSGISYNEQFF.

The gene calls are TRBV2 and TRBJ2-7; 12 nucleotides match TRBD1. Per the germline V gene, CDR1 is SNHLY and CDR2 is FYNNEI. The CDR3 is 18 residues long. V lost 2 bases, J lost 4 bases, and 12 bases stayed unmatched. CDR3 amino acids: CASSETGTGGPRSYEQYF. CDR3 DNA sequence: TGTGCCAGCAGTGAAACAGGGACAGGGGGCCCGCGGAGTTACGAGCAGTACTTC.

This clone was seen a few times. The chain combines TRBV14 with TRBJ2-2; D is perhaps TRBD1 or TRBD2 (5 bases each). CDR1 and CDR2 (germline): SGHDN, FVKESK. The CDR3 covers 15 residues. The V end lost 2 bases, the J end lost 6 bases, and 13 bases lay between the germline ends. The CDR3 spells CASSQNGAQAGELFF. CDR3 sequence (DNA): TGTGCCAGCAGCCAAAACGGGGCCCAAGCCGGGGAGCTGTTTTTT.

CDR3 coding DNA: TGCGCCAGCAGCCAGCGGCCTTCTCGTGAAAAACTGTTTTTT. It encodes CASSQRPSREKLFF. The chain links TRBV4-1 to TRBJ1-4; D gene uncertain. V shed 3 bases and J shed 7 bases, with 12 bases lying between them. CDR1 and CDR2 from the germline V gene are MGHRA and YSYEKL. This CDR3 is built from 14 residues.

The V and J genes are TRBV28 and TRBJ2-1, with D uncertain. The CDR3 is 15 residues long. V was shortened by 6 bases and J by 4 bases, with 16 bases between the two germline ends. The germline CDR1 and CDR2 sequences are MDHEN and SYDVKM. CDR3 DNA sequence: TGTGCCAGCAGACCAGCCTTAACCGATTACAATGAGCAGTTCTTC. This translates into CASRPALTDYNEQFF.

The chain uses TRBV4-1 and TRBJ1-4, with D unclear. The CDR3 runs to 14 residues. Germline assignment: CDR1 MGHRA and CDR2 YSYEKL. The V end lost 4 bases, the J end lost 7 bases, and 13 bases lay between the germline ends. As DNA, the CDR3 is TGCGCCAGCAGCCTCGGGTTTGGGAGTGAAAAACTGTTTTTT. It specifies CASSLGFGSEKLFF.

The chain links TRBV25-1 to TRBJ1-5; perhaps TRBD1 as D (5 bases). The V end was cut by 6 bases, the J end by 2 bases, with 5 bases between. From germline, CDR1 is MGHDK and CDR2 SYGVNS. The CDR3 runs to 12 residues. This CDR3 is CASRGGNQPQHF. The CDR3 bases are TGTGCCAGCAGAGGGGGCAATCAGCCCCAGCATTTT.

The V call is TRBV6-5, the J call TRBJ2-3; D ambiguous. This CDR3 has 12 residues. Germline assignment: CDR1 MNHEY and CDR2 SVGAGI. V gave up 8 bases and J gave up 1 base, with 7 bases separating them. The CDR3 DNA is TGTGCCAGCGGGTACCGCACAGATACGCAGTATTTT. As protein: CASGYRTDTQYF.

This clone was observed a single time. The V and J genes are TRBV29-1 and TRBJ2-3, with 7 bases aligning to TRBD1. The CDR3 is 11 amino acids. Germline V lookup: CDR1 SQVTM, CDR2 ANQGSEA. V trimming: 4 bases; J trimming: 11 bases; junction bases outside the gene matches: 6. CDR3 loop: CSVVWRQGQYF. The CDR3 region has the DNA TGCAGCGTTGTGTGGAGACAGGGGCAGTATTTT.

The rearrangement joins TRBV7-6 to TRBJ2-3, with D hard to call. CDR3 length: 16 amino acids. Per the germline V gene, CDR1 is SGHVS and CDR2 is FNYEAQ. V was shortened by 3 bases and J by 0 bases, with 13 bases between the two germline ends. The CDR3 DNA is TGTGCCAGCAGCTTTAGTGGCAGGTTTAGCACAGATACGCAGTATTTT. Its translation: CASSFSGRFSTDTQYF.

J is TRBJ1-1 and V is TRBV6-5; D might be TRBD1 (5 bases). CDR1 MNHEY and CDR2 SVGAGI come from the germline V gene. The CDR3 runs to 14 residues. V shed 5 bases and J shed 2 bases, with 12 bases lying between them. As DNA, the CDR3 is TGTGCCAGCAGTCCCAGGGATTTCAACACTGAAGCTTTCTTT. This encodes CASSPRDFNTEAFF.

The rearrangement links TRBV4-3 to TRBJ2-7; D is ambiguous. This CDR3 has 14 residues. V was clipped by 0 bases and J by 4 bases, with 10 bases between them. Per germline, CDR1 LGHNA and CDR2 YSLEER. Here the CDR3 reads CASSQDRLIYEQYF. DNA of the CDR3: TGCGCCAGCAGCCAAGATCGGCTAATATACGAGCAGTACTTC.

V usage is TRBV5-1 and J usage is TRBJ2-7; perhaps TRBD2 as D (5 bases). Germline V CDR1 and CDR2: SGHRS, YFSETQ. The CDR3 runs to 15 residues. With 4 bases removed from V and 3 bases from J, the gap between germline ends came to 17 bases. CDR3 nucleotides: TGCGCCAGCAGCCGAGGCGGCGAACGGGGCTACGAGCAGTACTTC. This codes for CASSRGGERGYEQYF.

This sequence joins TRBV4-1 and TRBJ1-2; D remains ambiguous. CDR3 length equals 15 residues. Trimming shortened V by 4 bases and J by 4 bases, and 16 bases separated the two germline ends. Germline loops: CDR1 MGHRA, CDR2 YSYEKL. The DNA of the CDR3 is TGCGCCAGCAGCCTCTTTCGACGCGAGGGCTATGGCTACACCTTC. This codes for CASSLFRREGYGYTF.

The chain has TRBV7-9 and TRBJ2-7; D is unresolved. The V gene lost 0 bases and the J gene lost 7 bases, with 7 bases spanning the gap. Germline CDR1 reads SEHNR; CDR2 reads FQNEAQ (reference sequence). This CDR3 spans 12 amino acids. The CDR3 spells CASSLAGSEQYF. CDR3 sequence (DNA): TGTGCCAGCAGCTTAGCGGGTAGTGAGCAGTACTTC.

DNA of the CDR3: TGCGCCAGCAGCTTTCCGGGTGGCATTCAGTACTTC. Amino acids: CASSFPGGIQYF. The chain recombines TRBV5-1 with TRBJ2-4, with no clear D. Germline CDR1 SGHRS, CDR2 YFSETQ. The CDR3 contains 12 residues. Trimming pared 2 bases from V and 9 bases from J, leaving 9 bases between.

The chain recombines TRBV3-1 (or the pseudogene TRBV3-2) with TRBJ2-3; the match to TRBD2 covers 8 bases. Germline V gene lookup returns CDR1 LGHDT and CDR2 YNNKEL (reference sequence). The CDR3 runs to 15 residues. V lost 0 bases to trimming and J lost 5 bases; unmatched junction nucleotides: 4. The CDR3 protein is CASSQEGTRQDTQYF. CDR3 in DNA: TGTGCCAGCAGCCAAGAGGGGACTAGACAAGATACGCAGTATTTT.

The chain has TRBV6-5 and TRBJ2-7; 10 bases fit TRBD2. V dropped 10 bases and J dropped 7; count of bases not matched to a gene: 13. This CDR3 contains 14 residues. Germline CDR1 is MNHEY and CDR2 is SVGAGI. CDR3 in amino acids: CATGSSGRLWEQYF. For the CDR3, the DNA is TGTGCCACGGGTAGTAGCGGGAGGCTGTGGGAGCAGTACTTC.

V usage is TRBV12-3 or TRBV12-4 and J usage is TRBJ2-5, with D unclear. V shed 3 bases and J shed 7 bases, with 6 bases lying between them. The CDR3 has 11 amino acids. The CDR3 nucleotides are TGTGCCAGCAGTTTTGGTGGGACCCAGTACTTC. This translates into CASSFGGTQYF.

Here the CDR3 reads CASSLEGGPGNTIYF. For the CDR3, the DNA is TGTGCCAGCAGCTTAGAAGGGGGGCCAGGAAACACCATATATTTT. V gene TRBV7-8 combines with J gene TRBJ1-3, with a weak D call TRBD1 (6 bases). Per the germline V gene, CDR1 is SGHVS and CDR2 is FQNEAQ. V was pared by 1 base and J by 4 bases, with 11 bases between. The CDR3 is 15 amino acids.

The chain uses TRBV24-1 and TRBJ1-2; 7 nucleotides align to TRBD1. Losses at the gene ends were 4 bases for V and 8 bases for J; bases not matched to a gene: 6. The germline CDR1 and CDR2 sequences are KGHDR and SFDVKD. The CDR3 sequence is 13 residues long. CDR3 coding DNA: TGTGCCACCAGTGACCGACAGGGCCAGGGCTACACCTTC. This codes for CATSDRQGQGYTF.

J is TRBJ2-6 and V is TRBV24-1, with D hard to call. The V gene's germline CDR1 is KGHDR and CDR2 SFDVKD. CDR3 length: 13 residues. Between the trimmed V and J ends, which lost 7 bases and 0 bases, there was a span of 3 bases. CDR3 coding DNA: TGTGCCACCAGGGGCTCTGGGGCCAACGTCCTGACTTTC. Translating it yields CATRGSGANVLTF.

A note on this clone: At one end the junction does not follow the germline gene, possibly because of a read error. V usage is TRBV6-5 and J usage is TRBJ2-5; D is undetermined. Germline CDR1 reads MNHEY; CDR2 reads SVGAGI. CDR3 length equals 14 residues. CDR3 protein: CASNPSAAQGTQYF. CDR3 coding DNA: TGTGCCAGCAACCCCTCAGCCGCCCAAGGGACCCAGTACTTC.